This T cell receptor (beta chain) was profiled in a study of T cell repertoires in cytomegalovirus infection. Study overall: It was recently identified HLA-C-restricted and well-studied HLA-B-restricted CMV epitopes that the study used. An indication of both CMV infection and matching HLA type came from public TCR beta signatures.

The CDR3 sequence is 13 residues long. The germline V gene has CDR1 SGHDT and CDR2 YYEEEE. Trimming removed 3 bases from V and 4 bases from J; junction bases left unmatched: 2. This clonotype was observed at least ten times. No antigen is known for it. One entry per CDR3 protein, called by TCRdb with MiXCR from the reads. Of approximately 1,000,000 distinct CDR3 sequences listed, roughly 30% are singletons. Study-wide results and limits: Ex vivo, HLA-C-restricted CMV-specific TCR beta clonotypes prevailed over the rest of the response.

This sequence joins TRBV5-6 and TRBJ1-2; the match to TRBD1 covers 8 bases. The source of this sequence is a human donor in good health (CMV status not recorded). Some clones in this sample may be carry-over from other donors' samples. This material consisted of cultured CD8+ T cells from PBMCs, taken from culture after CMV antigen stimulation. The CDR3 spells CASSSDRVYGYTF. The CDR3 DNA reads as TGTGCCAGCAGCTCGGACAGGGTCTATGGCTACACCTTC.